This T cell receptor beta chain was identified in a study of OX40 agonist ivuxolimab in advanced cancers. The study in broad terms: The costimulatory receptor OX40 (CD134) was targeted by ivuxolimab, a fully human IgG2 agonistic monoclonal antibody. The monotherapy dose-escalation portion (N ≈ 57 patients) of the phase I ivuxolimab trial is reported in the paper. Among the 52 dose-escalation patients, about 19 had hepatocellular carcinoma, approximately 15 melanoma, 9 renal cell carcinoma and 9 head and neck cancer. Partial responses were achieved by three dose-escalation patients, of whom one had hepatocellular carcinoma and two had cutaneous melanoma. Prior anti-PD-1, anti-PD-L1 or anti-CTLA-4 therapy was permitted, and about 40% of dose-escalation patients had received checkpoint inhibitors. Intravenous ivuxolimab was administered to patients every 2 weeks at six dose levels: 0.01, 0.1, 0.3, 1.5, 3 and 10 mg/kg. The dose-escalation cohort was about 86% male with a mean age of approximately 60 years, ranging from about 23 to 85. Peripheral TCRbeta sequencing aimed to test whether ivuxolimab altered TCR sequence diversity and caused clonal T-cell expansion. What the study reported, not specific to this receptor: After ivuxolimab, CD8+ T cells had more expanded clones than CD4+ T cells on average. Which antigens the clonally expanded peripheral T cells were specific for was not determined. At doses of 0.1 to 3.0 mg/kg, clonal expansion of both CD4+ and CD8+ blood T cells was observed from baseline to week 6. In partial responders in the 0.1-3.0 mg/kg groups, normalized peripheral clonal expansion was found to be among the lowest, especially among CD8+ T cells. Low levels of normalized T-cell clonal expansion were also seen in some patients who did not respond.

Comment on this clone: Its antigen target is currently unknown. No base-level quality is on record; no much larger clone is a single base apart.

Spanning cysteine to phenylalanine, the CDR3 consists of 15 amino acids. Only the CDR3 part of the read is kept: 45 bases, read in frame from the first base. Trimming costs V 0 bases and J 7 bases, and their ends lie 13 bases apart. The germline V gene supplies CDR1 MGHRA and CDR2 YSYEKL. For sequencing of the TCRbeta CDR3 region, genomic DNA was extracted from the sorted cells. The immunoSEQ Assay was used for sequencing of TCRbeta CDR3 regions. TCRdb mirrors the immuneACCESS table, restricted to in-frame sequences. Some clones are absent from its copies; in checked studies, under half trace to an unresolved V gene, and the reason for the others is unknown. Here the sample has roughly 56,000 clones; 65% to 85% occur a single time. 3.9% of the sample goes to the ten largest clones. The trial excluded patients who had a history of autoimmune disease or who were on systemic immunosuppression. Peripheral blood for TCR sequencing was collected from all dose cohorts at baseline, on cycle 4 day 1, and on cycle 7 day 1. Samples came from an open-label, multicenter, first-in-human phase I dose-escalation trial of ivuxolimab. Adults with locally advanced or metastatic melanoma, renal cell carcinoma, hepatocellular carcinoma or head and neck squamous cell carcinoma were enrolled in the trial. Before TCR sequencing, CD4+ and CD8+ T cells were separately sorted from peripheral blood.

Recombination linked TRBV4-1 to TRBJ1-3; possibly the D gene is TRBD1, per 6 matching bases. This sequence originates from an adult with an advanced solid tumor such as melanoma, head and neck, liver or kidney cancer. The sample in question was CD4+ or CD8+ T cells sorted from blood, obtained in a trial of the OX40 agonist ivuxolimab. The sequenced DNA: TGCGCCAGCAGCCAAGAAGGAACGAGGGGGAACACCATATATTTT. This codes for CASSQEGTRGNTIYF.